These 7 T cell receptor beta chains were all obtained from the same sample, sequenced in a study of T cell repertoires in cytomegalovirus infection. TCRdb re-derived calls from the reads in MiXCR, one entry per CDR3 protein. The repertoire has approximately 250,000 distinct CDR3 sequences, around 9% of them found once; the top ten carry approximately 15%. The specimen sequenced was PBMCs. These receptors were obtained from a human donor in good health (CMV status not recorded). Some clones in this sample may be carry-over from other donors' samples.

The CDR3 sequence: CASSFGAGSTPQPQHF. CDR3 bases: TGTGCCAGCAGTTTCGGAGCAGGCTCAACACCACAGCCCCAGCATTTT. The rearrangement uses TRBV6-2 or TRBV6-3 and TRBJ1-5; D not certain. CDR1 MNHEY and CDR2 SVGEGT come from the germline V gene. V was clipped by 4 bases and J by 7 bases, with 20 bases between them. There are 16 residues in the CDR3.

This clonotype showed up just a few times. The chain recombines TRBV20-1 with TRBJ1-1; 12 bases agree with TRBD1. J was trimmed by 3 bases and V by 3 bases; bases with no gene match: 5. In germline, CDR1 is DFQATT, CDR2 SNEGSKA (reference sequence). This CDR3 is 15 amino acids long. The CDR3 DNA is TGCAGTGCTAGCGGGACAGGGGGCTGGTACACTGAAGCTTTCTTT. It encodes CSASGTGGWYTEAFF.

This chain uses TRBV29-1 with TRBJ2-1; D is perhaps TRBD2 (5 bases). The CDR3 length is 12 residues. V gave up 4 bases and J gave up 8 bases, with 12 bases separating them. Germline CDR1 SQVTM, CDR2 ANQGSEA. The CDR3 DNA sequence: TGCAGCGTTGTTGTCCTAGCCCATGAGCAGTTCTTC. It translates to CSVVVLAHEQFF.

In its sample, this clonotype was seen many times. The chain links TRBV7-2 to TRBJ1-4, with D maybe TRBD1 (6 bases). The V end was cut by 4 bases, the J end by 3 bases, with 12 bases between. The germline V gene has CDR1 SGHTA and CDR2 FQGNSA. There are 15 residues in the CDR3. The CDR3 sequence is CASSSRTVPNEKLFF. The CDR3 nucleotides are TGTGCCAGCAGCTCACGGACAGTTCCTAATGAAAAACTGTTTTTT.

The sample holds a few counts of this clonotype. The V gene is TRBV20-1, the J gene TRBJ1-5, with TRBD1 matching over 9 bases. J gave up 4 bases and V 4 bases, and 8 bases lay outside the gene matches. The CDR3 is 15 residues long. Germline V lookup: CDR1 DFQATT, CDR2 SNEGSKA (reference sequence). CDR3 sequence reads: CSAKPTGGANQPQHF. The CDR3 DNA is TGCAGTGCTAAACCCACAGGGGGCGCGAATCAGCCCCAGCATTTT.

This clonotype was detected ten times or more. The chain recombines TRBV10-3 with TRBJ2-7; D not certain. V dropped 8 bases and J dropped 2 bases, with 10 bases sitting between them. This CDR3 is 12 amino acids long. The V gene's germline CDR1 is ENHRY and CDR2 SYGVKD. CDR3 residues: CAIAGHPYEQYF. DNA of the CDR3: TGTGCCATCGCTGGCCACCCCTACGAGCAGTACTTC.

The chain has TRBV20-1 and TRBJ2-5; tentatively, D is TRBD1 (6 bases). Germline-derived CDR1 and CDR2 are DFQATT and SNEGSKA (reference sequence). The V end was cut by 6 bases, the J end by 4 bases, with 18 bases between. The CDR3 has 14 amino acids. CDR3 protein: CSAARTGNIETQYF. The CDR3 bases are TGCAGTGCCGCACGCACAGGGAATATAGAGACCCAGTACTTC.